This T cell receptor beta chain was captured in a study of blood T cell repertoires in COVID-19. Study-wide background: The study drew acute and convalescent COVID-19 samples from the United States, Italy and Spain. PBMCs, B-cell-depleted T cells, or T cells provided the cDNA or gDNA that made up the material.

Losses at the gene ends were 5 bases for V and 7 bases for J; bases not matched to a gene: 6. CDR1 and CDR2 from the germline V gene are SGHVS and FQNEAQ. The CDR3 sequence is 13 residues long. Authors' processing steps: How many nucleated cells were present was estimated from reference gene primer amplification. Assay used: immunoSEQ multiplex PCR; TCRdb lists only in-frame clones, some missing. From that table come the V and J calls and clone size; the DNA was used to work out D and trimming. The sample includes a few hundred thousand clones, roughly 80% seen only once; the top ten take about 3.2%.

This receptor was identified in a woman between 18 and 29 years old with acute or convalescent COVID-19. Specimen: peripheral blood. The chain combines TRBV7-8 with TRBJ1-2, with TRBD1 matching over 8 bases. CDR3 in DNA: TGTGCCAGCAGCCCTGACAGGGGAAGTGGCTACACCTTC. It encodes CASSPDRGSGYTF.